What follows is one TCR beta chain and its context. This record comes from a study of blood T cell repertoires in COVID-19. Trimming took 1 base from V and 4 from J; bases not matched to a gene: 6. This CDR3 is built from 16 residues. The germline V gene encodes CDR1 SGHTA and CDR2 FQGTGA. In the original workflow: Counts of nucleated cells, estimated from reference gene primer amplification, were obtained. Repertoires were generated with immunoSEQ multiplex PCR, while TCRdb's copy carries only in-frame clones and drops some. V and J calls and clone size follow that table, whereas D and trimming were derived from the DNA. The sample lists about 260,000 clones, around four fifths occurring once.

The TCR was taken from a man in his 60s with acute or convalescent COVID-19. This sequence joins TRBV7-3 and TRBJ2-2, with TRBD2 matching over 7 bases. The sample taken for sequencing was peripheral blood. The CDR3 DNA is TGTGCCAGCAGCTTAAACAGCGGGGCGGGCACCGGGGAGCTGTTTTTT. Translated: CASSLNSGAGTGELFF.